These 23 T cell receptor beta chains share one sample of origin, sequenced in a study of blood T cell repertoires in COVID-19. This table comes from immunoSEQ multiplex PCR, and its TCRdb copy is limited to in-frame clones, with some not included. Counted here are fewer than 300,000 clones, more than 70% occurring once; the ten biggest clones make up 3.1%. The sequenced material came from peripheral blood. The receptors stem from a woman between 18 and 29 years old with acute or convalescent COVID-19.

The chain links TRBV5-8 to TRBJ2-1, with 11 bases matching TRBD1. This CDR3 is built from 16 residues. Germline assignment: CDR1 SGHTS and CDR2 YDEGEE. The J segment lost 7 bases and the V segment lost 3 bases, leaving 9 bases of the junction unmatched. In DNA form, the CDR3 reads TGTGCCAGCAGCTCCTTCGGACAGGGGGCAAATAATGAGCAGTTCTTC. Its protein product is CASSSFGQGANNEQFF.

This clone appeared a single time. The chain combines TRBV2 with TRBJ2-2; 7 bases match TRBD1. CDR1 is SNHLY, CDR2 FYNNEI, per germline. The CDR3 runs to 16 residues. After removal of 2 bases from V and 1 base from J, the junction contained 4 bases not matched to a gene. The CDR3 bases are TGTGCCAGCAGTGAAAGGGGGCGAGGGAACACCGGGGAGCTGTTTTTT. Its translation: CASSERGRGNTGELFF.

V is TRBV27 and J is TRBJ1-6; maybe TRBD1 (5 bases). V lost 4 bases and J lost 0, with 13 bases in between. Per germline, CDR1 MNHEY and CDR2 SMNVEV (reference sequence). The CDR3 contains 17 residues. The CDR3 coding sequence is TGTGCCAGCAGTTCCCTAGGGGCGAGCTCCTATAATTCACCCCTCCACTTT. Translation: CASSSLGASSYNSPLHF.

This chain connects TRBV28 to TRBJ1-1, with D tentatively TRBD1 (5 bases). CDR3 length: 15 residues. Germline V gene lookup returns CDR1 MDHEN and CDR2 SYDVKM. Deletions cut 4 bases from V and 1 base from J, with 13 bases between. The CDR3 nucleotides are TGTGCCAGCAGTTCCCCGGGACTGTCGAACACTGAAGCTTTCTTT. Translation: CASSSPGLSNTEAFF.

The chain has TRBV6-5 and TRBJ1-2, with D maybe TRBD1 (6 bases). The germline CDR1 and CDR2 sequences are MNHEY and SVGAGI. This CDR3 comprises 15 residues. Trimming removed 9 bases from V and 0 bases from J, with 17 bases in between. CDR3 amino acids: CARRQVSRANYGYTF. The CDR3 nucleotides read TGTGCCAGAAGACAGGTTAGCAGAGCTAACTATGGCTACACCTTC.

This sequence joins TRBV3-1 (or the pseudogene TRBV3-2) and TRBJ2-7; 12 nucleotides agree with TRBD2. The germline V gene encodes CDR1 LGHDT and CDR2 YNNKEL (reference sequence). V gave up 1 base and J gave up 2 bases; unmatched junction bases: 6. The CDR3 is made up of 17 amino acids. For the CDR3, the DNA is TGTGCCAGCAGCCAAGGCGGACTAGCGGGAATCACCTACGAGCAGTACTTC. Translating it yields CASSQGGLAGITYEQYF.

This sequence joins TRBV19 and TRBJ2-1; D is uncertain. This CDR3 comprises 15 residues. CDR1 and CDR2 from the germline V gene are LNHDA and SQIVND (reference sequence). Trimming left V 3 bases short and J 3 bases short, with 12 bases between. CDR3 sequence (DNA): TGTGCCAGTAGTATCCTACGCGATAACTACAATGAGCAGTTCTTC. This translates into CASSILRDNYNEQFF.

This clone was seen a few times. The V call is TRBV19, the J call TRBJ1-5; TRBD1 agrees at 7 bases. Germline CDR1 is LNHDA and CDR2 is SQIVND (reference sequence). V shed 6 bases and J 4 bases; nucleotides not matched to a gene: 9. The CDR3 sequence is 15 residues long. CDR3 loop: CASREDRVVNQPQHF. CDR3 bases: TGTGCCAGTAGGGAAGACAGGGTAGTTAATCAGCCCCAGCATTTT.

CDR3 bases: TGTGCCAGCAGTCCACAGGGGACCGAGCAGTACTTC. Translation gives CASSPQGTEQYF. The chain has TRBV2 and TRBJ2-7; 7 nucleotides match TRBD1. The junction had 4 bases not matched to a gene; V was cut back by 5 bases and J by 6 bases. The CDR3 is made up of 12 amino acids. The germline CDR1 and CDR2 sequences are SNHLY and FYNNEI.

The CDR3 DNA follows: TGTGCCAGCAGTTTAAGGCGGGCCGGGGAGCTGTTTTTT. Protein product: CASSLRRAGELFF. The gene calls are TRBV12-3 or TRBV12-4 and TRBJ2-2, with a weak D call TRBD2 (5 bases). The CDR3 length is 13 residues. Trimming pared 2 bases from V and 6 bases from J, leaving 7 bases between.

In this sample, this clone turned up once. The chain joins TRBV28 to TRBJ1-2; D gene unclear. Germline CDR1 is MDHEN and CDR2 is SYDVKM. V was cut by 2 bases and J by 9 bases, with 16 bases left in between. The CDR3 is 14 amino acids. This CDR3 reads CASSLRSSYRSYTF. CDR3 coding DNA: TGTGCCAGCAGTTTAAGGAGCAGCTATAGGAGCTACACCTTC.

This chain uses TRBV19 with TRBJ2-2; 7 bases match TRBD2. The CDR3 loop spans 16 amino acids. The germline V gene has CDR1 LNHDA and CDR2 SQIVND (reference sequence). V shed 3 bases and J 4 bases; nucleotides not matched to a gene: 8. This chain's CDR3 is CASSMGVLATTGELFF. CDR3 DNA sequence: TGTGCCAGTAGTATGGGTGTACTAGCGACCACCGGGGAGCTGTTTTTT.

The chain joins TRBV7-9 to TRBJ2-7; D might be TRBD2 (5 bases). V gave up 6 bases and J gave up 7 bases, with 25 bases separating them. Germline V lookup: CDR1 SEHNR, CDR2 FQNEAQ (reference sequence). CDR3 length: 16 residues. The CDR3 region is CASSFLEGGGFQEQYF. The CDR3 DNA sequence: TGTGCCAGCAGTTTTTTAGAGGGCGGCGGGTTTCAGGAGCAGTACTTC.

The rearrangement links TRBV7-8 to TRBJ2-1, with D possibly TRBD1 on 6 matching bases. The V gene's germline CDR1 is SGHVS and CDR2 FQNEAQ. Trimming removed 2 bases at V and 0 bases at J, with 8 bases between. There are 15 residues in the CDR3. CDR3 region: CASSLNRVSYNEQFF. The DNA of the CDR3 is TGTGCCAGCAGCTTAAACAGGGTCTCCTACAATGAGCAGTTCTTC. The full variable domain, completed using reference TRBV7-8 and TRBJ2-1, is GAGVSQSPRYKVAKRGQDVALRCDPISGHVSLFWYQQALGQGPEFLTYFQNEAQLDKSGLPSDRFFAERPEGSVSTLKIQRTQQEDSAVYLCASSLNRVSYNEQFFGPGTRLTVL.

A single count supports this clone. The chain has TRBV18 and TRBJ2-1; 9 nucleotides match TRBD2. With 3 bases clipped from V and 4 bases from J, the junction kept 7 bases outside the gene matches. CDR3 length: 16 residues. The germline V gene encodes CDR1 KGHSH and CDR2 LQKENI. CDR3 in DNA: TGTGCCAGCTCACCTCGCGGGACTAGCATGTACAATGAGCAGTTCTTC. Its translation: CASSPRGTSMYNEQFF.

V usage is TRBV5-1 and J usage is TRBJ1-6, with D uncertain. The CDR3 consists of 12 residues. Germline CDR1 SGHRS, CDR2 YFSETQ. Trimming left V 2 bases short and J 7 bases short, with 4 bases between. The CDR3, as DNA: TGCGCCAGCAGCTTCCAAAATTCACCCCTCCACTTT. Protein: CASSFQNSPLHF.

V gene TRBV7-2 combines with J gene TRBJ2-1; D is possibly TRBD2 (5 bases). V was cut by 3 bases and J by 4 bases, with 22 bases left in between. The CDR3 is 18 residues long. From germline, CDR1 is SGHTA and CDR2 FQGNSA. CDR3: CASSFKPSSGTFYNEQFF. CDR3 sequence (DNA): TGTGCCAGCAGCTTTAAACCGAGCTCGGGAACTTTTTACAATGAGCAGTTCTTC.

Here the CDR3 reads CASSLWGQISGNTIYF. The DNA of the CDR3 is TGTGCCAGCAGTTTATGGGGACAGATCTCTGGAAACACCATATATTTT. This sequence joins TRBV28 and TRBJ1-3; 7 bases fit TRBD1. The CDR3 length is 16 residues. CDR1 MDHEN and CDR2 SYDVKM come from the germline V gene. Trimming at V came to 0 bases and at J to 0 bases, leaving 2 bases not matched to a gene.

DNA for the CDR3: TGTGCCTGGAGGGGAGTGGGCCTTCCAAATAATTCACCCCTCCACTTT. Protein product: CAWRGVGLPNNSPLHF. The chain couples TRBV30 to TRBJ1-6; no firm D call. Trimming took off 3 bases at V and 5 bases at J, with 17 bases between the two ends. This CDR3 is 16 amino acids long. The germline V gene has CDR1 GTSNPN and CDR2 SVGIG (reference sequence).

The chain links TRBV28 to TRBJ1-6; D unresolved. From germline, CDR1 is MDHEN and CDR2 SYDVKM. The V end lost 7 bases, the J end lost 0 bases, and 13 bases lay between the germline ends. This CDR3 contains 16 residues. CDR3 amino acids: CASIIGGGSYNSPLHF. The CDR3 DNA follows: TGTGCCAGCATCATAGGTGGAGGCTCCTATAATTCACCCCTCCACTTT. Combining the CDR3 with reference TRBV28 and TRBJ1-6 gives the whole variable domain DVKVTQSSRYLVKRTGEKVFLECVQDMDHENMFWYRQDPGLGLRLIYFSYDVKMKEKGDIPEGYSVSREKKERFSLILESASTNQTSMYLCASIIGGGSYNSPLHFGNGTRLTVT.

In DNA form, the CDR3 reads TGTGCCAGCAGCCCAAGGACAGGGAGCTCTGGAAACACCATATATTTT. As protein: CASSPRTGSSGNTIYF. V gene TRBV7-2 combines with J gene TRBJ1-3; 8 nucleotides line up with TRBD1. Germline CDR1 SGHTA, CDR2 FQGNSA. The CDR3 totals 16 residues. Unmatched junction bases numbered 6, after V lost 5 bases and J lost 0 bases.

The V gene is TRBV2, the J gene TRBJ2-2; 9 bases are a match to TRBD1. V lost 8 bases, J lost 1 base, and 11 bases stayed unmatched. The CDR3 runs 17 residues. Per germline, CDR1 SNHLY and CDR2 FYNNEI. CDR3 DNA sequence: TGTGCCAGCCTCACATACAGGGGGCTCCTGAACACCGGGGAGCTGTTTTTT. Protein: CASLTYRGLLNTGELFF.

The CDR3 is CASSFLGLNYGYTF. In DNA form, the CDR3 reads TGTGCCAGCAGTTTTTTAGGACTTAACTATGGCTACACCTTC. The chain recombines TRBV28 with TRBJ1-2; unclear D gene. The CDR3 has 14 amino acids. From germline, CDR1 is MDHEN and CDR2 SYDVKM. Trimming took 3 bases from V and 1 from J, leaving 9 bases between them.